These T cell receptor beta chains were read from a single sample in a study of cytomegalovirus exposure and HLA in healthy donors. TCRdb keeps only in-frame clones here, not all; method: immunoSEQ multiplex PCR. This sample yields around 250,000 clones, of which approximately 82% are seen a single time; roughly 7.4% belongs to the top ten. Sequenced: PBMCs. These receptors were collected from a woman aged 55-69 years in good health and CMV-seropositive. Both conserved end residues are part of each CDR3. Fields, in order: D gene, V gene, CDR3 protein. A D gene is named only where the DNA matches it firmly.

>-|TRBV7-9
CASSSYGGTEAFF
>-|TRBV27
CASSWAGNTEAFF
>-|TRBV9
CASSVDGGLGNTIYF
>-|TRBV6-6
CASSRDRTYSNQPQHF
>TRBD2|TRBV7-9
CATGRGGGDEQYF
>-|TRBV2
CASIRTMGANSPLHF
>TRBD1|TRBV27
CASKRDRVVDEQFF
>-|TRBV27
CASRTRGEGKGTEAFF
>-|TRBV5-6
CASSLVEGDTQYF
>-|TRBV28
CASSFRTSTDTQYF
>TRBD1|TRBV27
CASSLRQGGTPQHF
>TRBD1|TRBV5-5
CASSSPGGSYEQYF
>-|TRBV19
CASSIVGSRTDTQYF
>TRBD2|TRBV28
CASSEPRTSGETYEQYF
>-|TRBV2
CASNYGSYNEQFF
>-|TRBV5-4
CASSGQGYEQYF
>-|TRBV7-6
CASSLGPGSNYEQYF
>-|TRBV5-6
CASSFSGTRKNQPQHF
>-|TRBV7-2
CASSLLFYTEAFF
>-|TRBV9
CASSGQFSGNTIYF
>-|TRBV6-5
CATRGSGTDTQYF
>-|TRBV7-6
CVSSLGGPPLWDSSQETQYF
>-|TRBV15
CATSGRAPNTGELFF
>TRBD2|TRBV6-4
CASSYLAGPYNEQFF
>-|TRBV5-1
CASSLAGVSGNTIYF
>-|TRBV11-2
CASSLGAGSTDTQYF
>TRBD1|TRBV9
CASSPLQGGTDTQYF
>-|TRBV12-5
CASGLGGLHYEQYF
>TRBD2|TRBV2
CASRVDAGGGYEQYF
>-|TRBV6-1
CASSDASGHYSNQPQHF
>TRBD1|TRBV6-5
CASRQGRDEQFF
>-|TRBV29-1
CSVYQANEKLFF
>TRBD2|TRBV5-1
CASSRTTGTSGSSYEQYF
>-|TRBV6-1
CASSELNGGGQPQHF
>TRBD1|TRBV5-1
CASSSGTENEKLFF
>-|TRBV10-3
CAIRQAGANVLTF
>TRBD2|TRBV7-8
CASSSRTSLAYEQYF
>-|TRBV27
CASSFGGGREYTYEQYF
>-|TRBV6-1
CASSPRTLYNEQFF
>TRBD1|TRBV11-2
CASSLGRGGQPSNTEAFF
>TRBD2|TRBV6-1
CASSESSGRAYEQFF
>TRBD2|TRBV16
CASSQSILREGQNEQFF
>-|TRBV11-3
CASSLGVAEETQYF
>TRBD2|TRBV5-1
CASSLRTSGRREETQYF
>-|TRBV28
CASIRFGAYNEQFF
>TRBD2|TRBV5-1
CASSLRGGRVDEQYF
>TRBD2|TRBV30
CAWSPGLAAVSEQFF
>TRBD2|TRBV30
CAWTGTSAEQFF
>-|TRBV29-1
CSAEEVGGIYNEQFF
>TRBD2|TRBV10-3
CAISGGLAGVAYEQYF
>TRBD2|TRBV7-2
CASSPRRGGDEQFF
>-|TRBV5-1
CASSFEDTQYF
>-|TRBV27
CASSNTRESLTAFF
>TRBD1|TRBV18
CASSPGDRAAFF
>TRBD2|TRBV7-9
CASSSPGLAGGLETQYF
>TRBD2|TRBV11-3
CASSFAGGQSYNEQFF
>-|TRBV29-1
CSVAGGGANVLTF
>TRBD2|TRBV19
CASSIRLAGGNEQFF